These 13 T cell receptor beta chains share one sample of origin, sequenced in a study of T cell repertoires in breast cancer (TCRdb year 2016). To analyze paired alpha-beta TCRs of CD8+ T cells, the researchers used an expanded emulsion RT-PCR method with primers covering all TCR V genes. The method behind the library was emulsion pairing. Sequencing was performed on an Illumina MiSeq. Unpaired genes were suppressed by a second nested PCR with blocking oligos, after which a third nested PCR added Illumina adaptors and barcodes. Through fastp at Q25 and MiXCR, TCRdb rebuilt clones from the public reads, retaining in-frame beta chains. Rows with one shared CDR3 protein collapse into an entry with the most common genes and DNA. The sample table holds some 37,000 distinct CDR3 sequences, of which 45% to 50% were seen once. The top ten clonotypes cover 55% to 75% of the sample. Sequenced material: CD8+ T cells. The receptors originated from a pool of human donors with breast cancer or a healthy control (not recorded which).

This clonotype was picked up many times. The CDR3 DNA reads as TGTGCCAGCAATCAGGAGAGCTCCTATAATTCACCCCTCCACTTT. Its translation: CASNQESSYNSPLHF. The V and J genes are TRBV6-1 and TRBJ1-6; D is unresolved. Trimming shortened V by 7 bases and J by 0 bases, and 10 bases separated the two germline ends. Per the germline V gene, CDR1 is MNHNS and CDR2 is SASEGT. This CDR3 contains 15 residues.

This sequence joins TRBV12-3 or TRBV12-4 and TRBJ1-1, with 7 bases identical to TRBD1. Losses at the gene ends were 5 bases for V and 1 base for J; bases not matched to a gene: 7. This CDR3 spans 15 amino acids. The CDR3, as DNA: TGTGCCAGCAGTCGAGAGACAGGGCGGAACACTGAAGCTTTCTTT. It encodes CASSRETGRNTEAFF.

The V and J genes are TRBV11-2 and TRBJ2-7; 7 positions match TRBD2. Germline loops: CDR1 SGHAT, CDR2 FQNNGV. The CDR3 runs to 14 residues. V dropped 1 base and J dropped 7; count of bases not matched to a gene: 7. DNA for the CDR3: TGTGCCAGCAGCTTAGCCCAGGGAGCGGGGGAGCAGTACTTC. Encoded protein: CASSLAQGAGEQYF.

This clonotype has only a few counts. V and J are TRBV7-2 and TRBJ1-1, with D hard to call. CDR1 is SGHTA and CDR2 is FQGNSA in the germline V gene. The CDR3 loop spans 14 amino acids. Deletions cut 5 bases from V and 2 bases from J, with 12 bases between. The CDR3 DNA is TGTGCCAGCAGCACCCCCGGACCAAACACTGAAGCTTTCTTT. Protein sequence: CASSTPGPNTEAFF.

The genes are TRBV12-3 or TRBV12-4 and TRBJ2-3; D gene ambiguous. CDR3 length: 12 amino acids. The V gene lost 3 bases and the J gene lost 6 bases, with 7 bases spanning the gap. This CDR3 is CASSLGLDTQYF. The CDR3 DNA is TGTGCCAGCAGTTTGGGATTGGATACGCAGTATTTT.

There are a few counts of this clonotype. The chain recombines TRBV20-1 with TRBJ2-1; weak D call: TRBD2 (6 bases). The CDR3 totals 14 residues. The germline V gene has CDR1 DFQATT and CDR2 SNEGSKA (reference sequence). The V end lost 3 bases, the J end lost 6 bases, and 15 bases lay between the germline ends. CDR3 in amino acids: CSASGGTNVNEQFF. The CDR3 DNA sequence: TGCAGTGCTAGCGGGGGAACGAATGTCAATGAGCAGTTCTTC.

The genes are TRBV2 and TRBJ2-1; no reliable D call. Trimming removed 4 bases at V and 6 bases at J, with 10 bases between. From germline, CDR1 is SNHLY and CDR2 FYNNEI. CDR3 length: 13 amino acids. The CDR3 region has the DNA TGTGCCAGCAGTGTTGGTCCTCTCAATGAGCAGTTCTTC. This gives the protein CASSVGPLNEQFF.

The V gene is TRBV9, the J gene TRBJ2-1, with 12 bases aligning to TRBD2. The junction had 4 bases not matched to a gene; V was cut back by 0 bases and J by 0 bases. CDR1 is SGDLS and CDR2 is YYNGEE in the germline V gene. This CDR3 is built from 18 residues. The CDR3 region is CASSVVTSGGTSYNEQFF. CDR3 DNA: TGTGCCAGCAGCGTAGTCACTAGCGGGGGGACCTCCTACAATGAGCAGTTCTTC. Combining the CDR3 with reference TRBV9 and TRBJ2-1 gives the whole variable domain DSGVTQTPKHLITATGQRVTLRCSPRSGDLSVYWYQQSLDQGLQFLIQYYNGEERAKGNILERFSAQQFPDLHSELNLSSLELGDSALYFCASSVVTSGGTSYNEQFFGPGTRLTVL.

V and J are TRBV20-1 and TRBJ2-7; D is unresolved. The V gene lost 2 bases and the J gene lost 3 bases, with 17 bases spanning the gap. CDR1 is DFQATT, CDR2 SNEGSKA, per germline (reference sequence). This CDR3 is 15 amino acids long. The CDR3 DNA sequence: TGCAGTGCTAGACTCTCCAAGCAATTGGGCTACGAGCAGTACTTC. This codes for CSARLSKQLGYEQYF.

This clonotype has more than one count but fewer than ten. The gene calls are TRBV20-1 and TRBJ2-1; 14 bases fit TRBD2. The CDR3 is made up of 16 amino acids. Looked up from germline, CDR1 is DFQATT and CDR2 is SNEGSKA (reference sequence). Trimming removed 1 base from V and 7 bases from J; junction bases left unmatched: 6. CDR3 nucleotides: TGCAGTGCTAGAGGCAGACTAGCGGGAGGGCGAAATGAGCAGTTCTTC. It specifies CSARGRLAGGRNEQFF.

The sample holds a few counts of this clonotype. Mismatch with germline at one junction end may stem from a read error. V gene TRBV30 combines with J gene TRBJ1-1; 7 nucleotides match TRBD1. Germline CDR1 and CDR2: GTSNPN and SVGIG (reference sequence). The CDR3 loop spans 10 amino acids. The CDR3 sequence is CACPGTEAFF. CDR3 in DNA: TGTGCCTGCCCCGGGACAGAGGCTTTCTTC.

The V gene is TRBV20-1, the J gene TRBJ1-4, with D possibly being TRBD1 (5 bases). The CDR3 runs 12 residues. V lost 3 bases to trimming and J lost 10 bases, with 12 bases between them. CDR1 is DFQATT, CDR2 SNEGSKA, per germline (reference sequence). The CDR3 loop is CSARGPLGKLFF. DNA for the CDR3: TGCAGTGCTAGGGGACCCCTCGGAAAACTGTTTTTT.

This clonotype was detected many times. The chain recombines TRBV27 with TRBJ2-1; D is unclear. V lost 8 bases and J lost 2, with 13 bases in between. CDR1 and CDR2 from the germline V gene are MNHEY and SMNVEV (reference sequence). CDR3 length: 14 amino acids. The CDR3 reads CASRKNSPYNEQFF. In DNA, the CDR3 is TGTGCCAGCCGAAAGAACAGTCCCTACAATGAGCAGTTCTTC.